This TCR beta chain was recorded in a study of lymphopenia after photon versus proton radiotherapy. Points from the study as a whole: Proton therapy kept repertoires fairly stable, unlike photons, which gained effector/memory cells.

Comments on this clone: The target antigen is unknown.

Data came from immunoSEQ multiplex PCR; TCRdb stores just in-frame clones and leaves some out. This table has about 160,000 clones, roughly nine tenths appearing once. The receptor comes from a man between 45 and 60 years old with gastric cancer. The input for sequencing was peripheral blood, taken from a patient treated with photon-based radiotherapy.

Here the CDR3 reads CASSQGLQETQYF. The CDR3 DNA sequence: TGTGCCAGCAGCCAGGGACTTCAAGAGACCCAGTACTTC. The V and J genes are TRBV25-1 and TRBJ2-5; D possibly corresponds to TRBD2 (6 bases). V lost 6 bases and J 2 bases, leaving 10 bases between the germline ends. CDR3 length: 13 amino acids. Germline V CDR1 and CDR2: MGHDK, SYGVNS.